Each of the 18 T cell receptor beta chains below was sequenced from the same sample in a study of identical twins. Each CDR3 protein gets one entry after TCRdb re-called the 5' RACE reads with MiXCR. The top ten hold under 2% of the sample, which has nearly 900,000 distinct CDR3 sequences, 9% to 15% seen once. These same data were also listed under a study on yellow fever vaccine responses in identical twins.

Sequencing was done on a sample of PBMCs. Every receptor here comes from a woman aged 18-35 years in good health.

This clonotype was counted only a few times. The chain joins TRBV2 to TRBJ1-4; D uncertain. V was shortened by 4 bases and J by 7 bases, with 13 bases between the two germline ends. Germline V CDR1 and CDR2: SNHLY, FYNNEI. This CDR3 spans 14 amino acids. The CDR3 DNA reads as TGTGCCAGCAGTGGGGATTTATTCGGTGAAAAACTGTTTTTT. It translates to CASSGDLFGEKLFF.

This chain uses TRBV2 with TRBJ2-7; D possibly matches TRBD1 or TRBD2 (6 bases each). CDR3 length: 12 residues. Germline V gives CDR1 SNHLY, CDR2 FYNNEI. Trimming took off 8 bases at V and 5 bases at J, with 13 bases between the two ends. The CDR3 nucleotides read TGTGCCAGCGGGGGGCCGGAGAACGAGCAGTACGTC. Protein product: CASGGPENEQYV.

This chain uses TRBV7-9 with TRBJ1-4; D is ambiguous. V was cut by 2 bases and J by 8 bases, with 15 bases left in between. Germline V gene sequence: CDR1 SEHNR, CDR2 FQNEAQ (reference sequence). The CDR3 spans 15 residues. The CDR3 nucleotides are TGTGCCAGCAGCTTAAGCGCTGCGGGGAGAGAAAAACTGTTTTTT. Its translation: CASSLSAAGREKLFF.

The rearrangement links TRBV28 to TRBJ1-5; D is uncertain. Germline loops: CDR1 MDHEN, CDR2 SYDVKM. V lost 5 bases and J 6 bases, leaving 17 bases between the germline ends. CDR3 length: 15 residues. The CDR3 DNA reads as TGTGCCAGCAGTGTCGGCAGCGGAGGAGGTCAGCCCCAGCATTTT. Translation gives CASSVGSGGGQPQHF.

This clonotype was seen ten or more times. This chain links TRBV27 with TRBJ1-1; TRBD1 matches 8 bases. This CDR3 spans 15 amino acids. V trimming: 4 bases; J trimming: 3 bases; junction bases outside the gene matches: 7. Germline CDR1 reads MNHEY; CDR2 reads SMNVEV (reference sequence). CDR3 residues: CASSSGGTGYTEAFF. CDR3 in DNA: TGTGCCAGCAGTTCGGGGGGGACAGGTTACACTGAAGCTTTCTTT.

The chain combines TRBV7-7 with TRBJ2-3; TRBD2 matches at 8 bases. Germline CDR1 SSHAT, CDR2 FNYEAQ (reference sequence). This CDR3 has 16 residues. The V gene end was trimmed by 7 bases and the J gene end by 2 bases; junction bases not matched to a gene: 11. The CDR3 loop is CASKAGERSSTDTQYF. DNA of the CDR3: TGTGCCAGCAAAGCGGGAGAGCGCTCCTCCACAGATACGCAGTATTTT.

This clonotype was detected a few times. The V call is TRBV3-1, the J call TRBJ2-7, with D perhaps matching TRBD1 or TRBD2 (5 bases each). Germline V gene sequence: CDR1 LGHDT, CDR2 YNNKEL (reference sequence). Trimming took off 0 bases at V and 7 bases at J, with 16 bases between the two ends. This CDR3 spans 15 amino acids. This chain's CDR3 is CASSQDRGGLFEQYF. The CDR3 coding sequence is TGTGCCAGCAGCCAAGATCGGGGCGGGCTCTTTGAGCAGTACTTC.

This clonotype was found a few times. The CDR3 here is CASSPTVWTEAFF. For the CDR3, the DNA is TGTGCCAGCAGTCCGACAGTGTGGACTGAAGCTTTCTTT. The rearrangement links TRBV27 to TRBJ1-1; D possibly corresponds to TRBD1 (5 bases). Trimming stripped 5 bases from V and 5 bases from J, with 12 bases between. The CDR3 sequence is 13 residues long. CDR1 is MNHEY and CDR2 is SMNVEV in the germline V gene (reference sequence).

The V and J genes are TRBV27 and TRBJ2-3, with a weak D call TRBD2 (6 bases). Germline loops: CDR1 MNHEY, CDR2 SMNVEV (reference sequence). This CDR3 is 14 amino acids long. The V end lost 5 bases, the J end lost 2 bases, and 11 bases lay between the germline ends. The chain's CDR3 is CASSPGTYTDTQYF. DNA for the CDR3: TGTGCCAGCAGTCCAGGGACTTACACAGATACGCAGTATTTT.

This clonotype was seen a handful of times. This chain joins TRBV2 and TRBJ2-1, with D possibly TRBD2 on 5 matching bases. Trimming pared 10 bases from V and 15 bases from J, leaving 16 bases between. In germline, CDR1 is SNHLY, CDR2 FYNNEI. The CDR3 consists of 10 residues. CDR3 amino acids: CATLATRGFF. CDR3 nucleotides: TGTGCCACCCTTGCCACCCGGGGGTTCTTC.

CDR3 coding DNA: TGCGCCAGCAGCGCCAACACAGGGGAAGCGTACGAGCAGTACGTC. It is translated as CASSANTGEAYEQYV. The chain combines TRBV5-1 with TRBJ2-7; 7 bases map to TRBD1. Looked up from germline, CDR1 is SGHRS and CDR2 is YFSETQ. There are 15 residues in the CDR3. Losses at the gene ends were 4 bases for V and 4 bases for J; bases not matched to a gene: 11.

The chain carries TRBV2 and TRBJ1-6; unclear D gene. Germline assignment: CDR1 SNHLY and CDR2 FYNNEI. The CDR3 contains 15 residues. Trimming cost V 9 bases and J 7 bases, with 19 bases left between them. This CDR3 reads CARSVRSQWNSPLHF. CDR3 DNA: TGTGCCAGAAGCGTGCGGAGCCAGTGGAATTCACCCCTCCACTTT.

The table lists this clonotype with a few counts. The chain recombines TRBV5-4 with TRBJ2-5; D is perhaps TRBD1 (6 bases). Germline V gene sequence: CDR1 SGHNT, CDR2 YYREEE (reference sequence). This CDR3 has 15 amino acids. V lost 2 bases and J lost 5, with 16 bases in between. This chain's CDR3 is CASSFNRVRGETQYF. The CDR3 region has the DNA TGTGCCAGCAGCTTCAACAGGGTGCGTGGGGAGACCCAGTACTTC.

This clonotype showed up just a few times. The chain combines TRBV4-1 with TRBJ1-2; possibly TRBD1 for D (6 bases). The CDR3 sequence is 15 residues long. V was shortened by 2 bases and J by 7 bases, with 17 bases between the two germline ends. Germline V gene lookup returns CDR1 MGHRA and CDR2 YSYEKL. The CDR3 DNA follows: TGCGCCAGCAGCCAACTACAGGGTGGATCTTTTGGCTACACCTTC. It codes for CASSQLQGGSFGYTF.

The chain carries TRBV12-3 or TRBV12-4 and TRBJ2-1, with 8 bases identical to TRBD1. The junction had 10 bases not matched to a gene; V was cut back by 5 bases and J by 7 bases. The CDR3 spans 15 residues. The CDR3: CASSPGGSFWNEQFF. The CDR3 DNA follows: TGTGCCAGCAGTCCAGGGGGCTCCTTCTGGAATGAGCAGTTCTTC.

This clonotype is a singleton in its sample. The V call is TRBV19, the J call TRBJ1-5; the D is unclear. This CDR3 has 17 amino acids. V lost 3 bases and J 0 bases, leaving 15 bases between the germline ends. Germline V lookup: CDR1 LNHDA, CDR2 SQIVND (reference sequence). The CDR3 region is CASSMTAGIRSNQPQHF. CDR3 coding DNA: TGTGCCAGTAGTATGACTGCGGGGATCCGTAGCAATCAGCCCCAGCATTTT. Full variable domain (remainder filled in from reference TRBV19 and TRBJ1-5): DGGITQSPKYLFRKEGQNVTLSCEQNLNHDAMYWYRQDPGQGLRLIYYSQIVNDFQKGDIAEGYSVSREKKESFPLTVTSAQKNPTAFYLCASSMTAGIRSNQPQHFGDGTRLSIL.

This clonotype has only a few counts. The chain is built from TRBV6-1 and TRBJ1-1; D perhaps matches TRBD1 (6 bases). Trimming cost V 6 bases and J 1 base, with 12 bases left between them. The length of the CDR3 is 14 residues. Germline-derived CDR1 and CDR2 are MNHNS and SASEGT. This CDR3 reads CASRTGHGNTEAFF. The CDR3 region has the DNA TGTGCCAGCAGAACGGGACACGGGAACACTGAAGCTTTCTTT.

In this sample, this clonotype turned up a few times. CDR3 sequence reads: CASRGPIGNEQFF. CDR3 sequence (DNA): TGTGCCAGTAGGGGGCCCATTGGGAATGAGCAGTTCTTC. The V call is TRBV19, the J call TRBJ2-1; maybe TRBD1 (5 bases). With 6 bases removed from V and 7 bases from J, the gap between germline ends came to 13 bases. The CDR3 consists of 13 residues. The germline V gene encodes CDR1 LNHDA and CDR2 SQIVND (reference sequence).